The 2 T cell receptor beta chains below all came from one sample that was sequenced in a study of vaccination effects on CD4 cells after COVID-19. ViraFEST used viral peptide pools to expand antigen-specific CD4+ T cells before sequencing. When ten to eleven days of culture had elapsed, CD4+ T cells were isolated. Vaccinated participants had no history of SARS-CoV-2 infection and tested negative for nucleocapsid antibodies. Generated by immunoSEQ multiplex PCR, the TCRdb table keeps only in-frame clones and is missing some. The table lists tens of thousands of clones, around 68% of them singletons. Their antigens are not known. Sequencing used CD4+ T cells from PBMCs cultured with SARS-CoV-2 spike peptides, obtained before COVID-19 vaccination. The receptors shown here come from a human donor who received a COVID-19 vaccine.

The chain employs TRBV28 and TRBJ1-6; D ambiguous. Germline V gene sequence: CDR1 MDHEN, CDR2 SYDVKM. The CDR3 totals 12 residues. Trimming removed 8 bases at V and 5 bases at J, with 7 bases between. In nucleotides, the CDR3 is TGTGCCAGCTACAGCAATAATTCACCCCTCCACTTT. Translated: CASYSNNSPLHF.

This clone has just a few counts. CDR3 coding DNA: TGTGCCAGCAGTCCCGGACTAGCGGTTTCCTACGAGCAGTACTTC. Translated: CASSPGLAVSYEQYF. This chain joins TRBV7-2 and TRBJ2-7, with TRBD2 identical over 10 bases. The CDR3 has 15 residues. The V and J ends lost 6 bases and 1 base, in that order; junction bases with no gene match: 6. Germline V gene lookup returns CDR1 SGHTA and CDR2 FQGNSA. The full variable domain, completed using reference TRBV7-2 and TRBJ2-7, is GAGVSQSPSNKVTEKGKDVELRCDPISGHTALYWYRQSLGQGLEFLIYFQGNSAPDKSGLPSDRFSAERTGGSVSTLTIQRTQQEDSAVYLCASSPGLAVSYEQYFGPGTRLTVT.